The 6 T cell receptor beta chains given below trace back to one sample, sequenced in a study of response to subunit inactivated influenza vaccine. TCRdb independently ran MiXCR on the RT-PCR reads; one entry per CDR3 protein. Counted here are more than 400,000 distinct CDR3 sequences, approximately 7.8% occurring once; the ten biggest clones make up 13%. The sequencing here drew on PBMCs from blood, taken less than 30 months after vaccination. Receptors were obtained from a man between 50 and 75 years old who received an inactivated influenza vaccine.

The genes are TRBV7-2 and TRBJ2-2, with D tentatively TRBD2 (8 bases). The V gene lost 5 bases and the J gene lost 1 base, with 17 bases spanning the gap. The CDR3 length is 17 residues. Germline V CDR1 and CDR2: SGHTA, FQGNSA. The CDR3: CASSPVGGDRNTGELFF. The DNA of the CDR3 is TGTGCCAGCAGCCCAGTCGGGGGGGACAGGAACACCGGGGAGCTGTTTTTT.

This clonotype was seen a handful of times. The chain has TRBV9 and TRBJ2-1; 7 nucleotides line up with TRBD2. Germline loops: CDR1 SGDLS, CDR2 YYNGEE. The CDR3 spans 15 residues. Losses at the gene ends were 0 bases for V and 5 bases for J; bases not matched to a gene: 5. For the CDR3, the DNA is TGTGCCAGCAGCGTAGCCCCCGGGAGGAACAATGAGCAGTTCTTC. It translates to CASSVAPGRNNEQFF.

V usage is TRBV5-1 and J usage is TRBJ1-2; TRBD1 agrees at 7 bases. This CDR3 contains 15 residues. CDR1 SGHRS and CDR2 YFSETQ come from the germline V gene. The trim removed 4 bases at V and 0 bases at J, leaving 6 bases unmatched. The CDR3 protein is CASSASGTANYGYTF. DNA for the CDR3: TGCGCCAGCAGCGCCTCCGGGACAGCTAACTATGGCTACACCTTC.

J is TRBJ2-3 and V is TRBV28; 8 positions match TRBD2. V shed 5 bases, J shed 2 bases, and the junction held 12 bases outside the gene matches. CDR1 is MDHEN, CDR2 SYDVKM, per germline. There are 17 residues in the CDR3. The CDR3 sequence: CASSIAAAGVVTDTQYF. In DNA form, the CDR3 reads TGTGCCAGCAGTATCGCGGCAGCGGGAGTGGTCACAGATACGCAGTATTTT. The entire variable domain, with the rest obtained from reference TRBV28 and TRBJ2-3, is as follows: DVKVTQSSRYLVKRTGEKVFLECVQDMDHENMFWYRQDPGLGLRLIYFSYDVKMKEKGDIPEGYSVSREKKERFSLILESASTNQTSMYLCASSIAAAGVVTDTQYFGPGTRLTVL.

This chain joins TRBV4-2 and TRBJ2-7; TRBD2 matches at 11 bases. This CDR3 region has 16 residues. The J segment lost 2 bases and the V segment lost 0 bases, leaving 3 bases of the junction unmatched. Germline CDR1 is LGHNA and CDR2 is YNFKEQ. The CDR3 DNA reads TGTGCCAGCAGCCAAGAGGGGACTAGCGGAACCTACGAGCAGTACTTC. Translating it yields CASSQEGTSGTYEQYF.

The gene calls are TRBV4-1 and TRBJ2-6; no clear D. Germline V CDR1 and CDR2: MGHRA, YSYEKL. Trimming shortened V by 1 base and J by 0 bases, and 10 bases separated the two germline ends. The CDR3 extends over 17 amino acids. The CDR3 coding sequence is TGCGCCAGCAGCCAAGGACACGGCAGCTCTGGGGCCAACGTCCTGACTTTC. This translates into CASSQGHGSSGANVLTF.